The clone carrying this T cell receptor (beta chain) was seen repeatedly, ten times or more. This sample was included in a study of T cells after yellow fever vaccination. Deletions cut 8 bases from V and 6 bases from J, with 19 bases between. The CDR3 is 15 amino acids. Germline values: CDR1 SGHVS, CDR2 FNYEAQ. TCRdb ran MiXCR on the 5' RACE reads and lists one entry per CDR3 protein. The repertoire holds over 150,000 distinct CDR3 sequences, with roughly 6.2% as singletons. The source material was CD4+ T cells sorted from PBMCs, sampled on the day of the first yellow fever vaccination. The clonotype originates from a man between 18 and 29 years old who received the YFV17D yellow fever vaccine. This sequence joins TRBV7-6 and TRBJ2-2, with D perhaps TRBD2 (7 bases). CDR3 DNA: TGTGCCAGCCGTCTCGGGGGGCATGAATCCGGGGAGCTGTTTTTT. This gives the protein CASRLGGHESGELFF.